This TCR beta chain stems from a study of beta chain features in type 1 diabetes. Study-wide results and caveats: The naive, central memory and Treg TCRB repertoires showed an apparent similarity that was greater among patients than among healthy donors.

Germline V CDR1 and CDR2: MGHRA, YSYEKL. CDR3 length: 16 residues. J was trimmed by 1 base and V by 1 base; bases with no gene match: 7. It was one heparinised blood draw, averaging about 116 mL, that each donor gave. Of note for this clone: Its antigen remains unidentified.

As every portion of the isolated RNA was reverse transcribed, the sequencing read expressed TCRB transcripts. Method: immunoSEQ multiplex PCR; TCRdb's copy keeps in-frame clones and lacks some. This sample yields some 200,000 clones, of which roughly 10% are seen a single time; 1% to 1.5% belongs to the top ten. V and J are TRBV4-1 and TRBJ2-7; 7 bases line up with TRBD1. The TCR originated in a young man in good health. Sequenced input: central memory CD4+ T cells from blood. CDR3 nucleotide sequence: TGCGCCAGCAGCCAAGTGGGTAGGGGGCTGTCCTACGAGCAGTACTTC. This sequence encodes CASSQVGRGLSYEQYF.